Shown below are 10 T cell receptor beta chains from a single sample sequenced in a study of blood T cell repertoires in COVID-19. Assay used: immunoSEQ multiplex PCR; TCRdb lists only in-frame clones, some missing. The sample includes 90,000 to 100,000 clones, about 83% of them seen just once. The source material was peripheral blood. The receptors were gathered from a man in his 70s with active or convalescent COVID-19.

The CDR3 region has the DNA TGTGCCAGCAGCCAATGGCAGGGTCGGAATGAGCAGTTCTTC. This translates into CASSQWQGRNEQFF. V is TRBV3-1 (or the pseudogene TRBV3-2) and J is TRBJ2-1, with D perhaps TRBD1 (5 bases). Germline-derived CDR1 and CDR2 are LGHDT and YNNKEL (reference sequence). V lost 2 bases, J lost 7 bases, and 12 bases lay in between. The CDR3 runs to 14 residues.

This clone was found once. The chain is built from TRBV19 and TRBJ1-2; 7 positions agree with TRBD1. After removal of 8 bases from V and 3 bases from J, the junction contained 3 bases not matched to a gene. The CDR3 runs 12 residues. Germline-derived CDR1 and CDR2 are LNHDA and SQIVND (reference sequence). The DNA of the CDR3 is TGTGCCAGTCGGACAGGAGACTATGGCTACACCTTC. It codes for CASRTGDYGYTF.

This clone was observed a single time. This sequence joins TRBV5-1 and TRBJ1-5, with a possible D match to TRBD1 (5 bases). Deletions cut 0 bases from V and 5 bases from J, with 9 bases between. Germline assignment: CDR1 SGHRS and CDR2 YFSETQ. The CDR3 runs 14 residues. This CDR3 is CASSLEGRDQPQHF. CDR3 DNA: TGCGCCAGCAGCTTGGAGGGCAGGGATCAGCCCCAGCATTTT.

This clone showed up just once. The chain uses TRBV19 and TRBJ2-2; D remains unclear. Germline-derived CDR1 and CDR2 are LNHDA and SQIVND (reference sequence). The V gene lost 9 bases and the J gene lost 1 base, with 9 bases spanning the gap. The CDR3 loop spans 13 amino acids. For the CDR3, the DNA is TGTGCCAGCTATAAAGTGAACACCGGGGAGCTGTTTTTT. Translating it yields CASYKVNTGELFF. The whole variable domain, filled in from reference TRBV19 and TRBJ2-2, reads DGGITQSPKYLFRKEGQNVTLSCEQNLNHDAMYWYRQDPGQGLRLIYYSQIVNDFQKGDIAEGYSVSREKKESFPLTVTSAQKNPTAFYLCASYKVNTGELFFGEGSRLTVL.

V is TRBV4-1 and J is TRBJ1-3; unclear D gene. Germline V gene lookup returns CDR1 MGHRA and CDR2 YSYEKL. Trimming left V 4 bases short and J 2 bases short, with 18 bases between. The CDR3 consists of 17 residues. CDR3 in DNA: TGCGCCAGCAGCCGAAGTGGGGAATGGGAGACTGGAAACACCATATATTTT. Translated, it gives CASSRSGEWETGNTIYF.

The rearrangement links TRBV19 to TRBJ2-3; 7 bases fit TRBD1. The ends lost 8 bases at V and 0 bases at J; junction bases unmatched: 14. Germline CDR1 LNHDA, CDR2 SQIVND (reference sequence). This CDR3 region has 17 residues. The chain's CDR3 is CASPGQAAPRSTDTQYF. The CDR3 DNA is TGTGCCAGTCCCGGACAGGCCGCCCCTAGGAGCACAGATACGCAGTATTTT.

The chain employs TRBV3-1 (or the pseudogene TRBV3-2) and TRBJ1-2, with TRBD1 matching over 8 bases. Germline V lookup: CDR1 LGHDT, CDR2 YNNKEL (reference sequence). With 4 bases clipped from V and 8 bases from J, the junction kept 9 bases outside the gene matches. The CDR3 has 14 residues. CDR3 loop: CASSPPGQVNGYTF. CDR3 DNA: TGTGCCAGCAGCCCGCCGGGACAGGTGAACGGCTACACCTTC.

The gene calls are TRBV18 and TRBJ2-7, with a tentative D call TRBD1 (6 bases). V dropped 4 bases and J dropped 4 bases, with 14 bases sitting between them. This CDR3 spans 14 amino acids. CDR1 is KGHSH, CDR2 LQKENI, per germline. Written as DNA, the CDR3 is TGTGCCAGCTCACTTGGGCCAGGGGAATACGAGCAGTACTTC. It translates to CASSLGPGEYEQYF.

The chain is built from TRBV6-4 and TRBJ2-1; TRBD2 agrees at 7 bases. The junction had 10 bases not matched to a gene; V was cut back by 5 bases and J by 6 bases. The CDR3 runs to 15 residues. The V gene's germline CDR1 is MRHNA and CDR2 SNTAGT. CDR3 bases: TGTGCCAGCAGTATTGGCTCTAGCGGACCCAATGAGCAGTTCTTC. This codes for CASSIGSSGPNEQFF.

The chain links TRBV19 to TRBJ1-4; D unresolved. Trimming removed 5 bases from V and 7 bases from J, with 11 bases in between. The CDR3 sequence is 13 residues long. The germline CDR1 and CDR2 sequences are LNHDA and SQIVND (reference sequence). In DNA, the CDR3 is TGTGCCAGTAGTCCCGTTCGCGGTGAAAAACTGTTTTTT. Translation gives CASSPVRGEKLFF.